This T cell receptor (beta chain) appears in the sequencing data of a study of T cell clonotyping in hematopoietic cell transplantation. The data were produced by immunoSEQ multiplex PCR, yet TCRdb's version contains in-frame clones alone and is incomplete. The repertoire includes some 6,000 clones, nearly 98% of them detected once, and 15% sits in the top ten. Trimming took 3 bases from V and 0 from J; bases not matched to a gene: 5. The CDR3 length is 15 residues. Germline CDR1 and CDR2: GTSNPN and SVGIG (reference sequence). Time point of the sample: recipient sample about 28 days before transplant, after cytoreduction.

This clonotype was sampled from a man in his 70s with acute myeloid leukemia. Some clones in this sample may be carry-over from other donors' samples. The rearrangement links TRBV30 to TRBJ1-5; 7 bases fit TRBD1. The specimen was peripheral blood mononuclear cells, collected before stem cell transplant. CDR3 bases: TGTGCCTGGAGCACAGGGGCTAATAGCAATCAGCCCCAGCATTTT. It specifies CAWSTGANSNQPQHF. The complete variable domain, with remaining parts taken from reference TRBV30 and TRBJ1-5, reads SQTIHQWPATLVQPVGSPLSLECTVEGTSNPNLYWYRQAAGRGLQLLFYSVGIGQISSEVPQNLSASRPQDRQFILSSKKLLLSDSGFYLCAWSTGANSNQPQHFGDGTRLSIL.